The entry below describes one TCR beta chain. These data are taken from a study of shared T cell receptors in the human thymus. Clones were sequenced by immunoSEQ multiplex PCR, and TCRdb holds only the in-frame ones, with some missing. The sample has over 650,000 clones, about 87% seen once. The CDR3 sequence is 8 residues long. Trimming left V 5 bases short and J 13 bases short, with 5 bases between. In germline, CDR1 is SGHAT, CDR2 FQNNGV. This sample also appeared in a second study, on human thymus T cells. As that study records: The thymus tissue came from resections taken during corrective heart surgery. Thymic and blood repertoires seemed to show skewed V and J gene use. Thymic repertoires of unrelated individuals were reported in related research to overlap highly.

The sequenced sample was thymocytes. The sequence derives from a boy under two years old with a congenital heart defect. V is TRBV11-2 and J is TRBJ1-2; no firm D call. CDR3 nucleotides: TGTGCCAGCAGCCCCTGCACCTTC. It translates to CASSPCTF.